This is a list of T cell receptor beta chains from one sample in a study of spatial heterogeneity in lung cancer. TCRdb analysed the 5' RACE reads with MiXCR anew, one entry per CDR3 protein. The sample consists of about 25,000 distinct CDR3 sequences, 8% to 10% of them appearing once. Sequences were derived from lung tumor tissue, sampled at surgery. These receptors were taken from a male donor with early-stage non-small cell lung cancer. Each CDR3 is given with its conserved first and last residue. Fields, in order: J gene, V gene, D gene, clone size, CDR3 protein, CDR3 DNA. D genes are given only for firm matches. The size entry is marked missing in some rows and otherwise reads once, few, many or a size class.

j_call: TRBJ2-7
v_call: TRBV27
d_call: NA
clone_size: many
cdr3_aa: CASSGVNSYEQYF
cdr3_nt: TGTGCCTCCTCAGGGGTTAACTCCTACGAGCAGTACTTC

j_call: TRBJ2-7
v_call: TRBV5-1
d_call: TRBD1
clone_size: many
cdr3_aa: CASSPGQEGAEQYF
cdr3_nt: TGCGCCAGCAGCCCGGGACAGGAGGGGGCCGAGCAGTACTTC

j_call: TRBJ1-1
v_call: TRBV18
d_call: NA
clone_size: few
cdr3_aa: CASSPLLAGGQNTEAFF
cdr3_nt: TGTGCCAGCTCACCTCTCCTGGCGGGGGGCCAGAACACTGAAGCTTTCTTT

j_call: TRBJ2-5
v_call: TRBV9
d_call: NA
clone_size: few
cdr3_aa: CASSVGGMGETQYF
cdr3_nt: TGTGCCAGCAGCGTGGGCGGGATGGGAGAGACCCAGTACTTC

j_call: TRBJ2-3
v_call: TRBV7-9
d_call: TRBD2
clone_size: few
cdr3_aa: CASGTGGAGDTQYF
cdr3_nt: TGTGCCAGCGGCACCGGGGGGGCAGGAGATACGCAGTATTTT

j_call: TRBJ1-2
v_call: TRBV7-2
d_call: TRBD1
clone_size: few
cdr3_aa: CASSSPGQGTLDGYTF
cdr3_nt: TGTGCCAGCAGCTCGCCGGGACAGGGTACCTTAGATGGCTACACCTTC

j_call: TRBJ1-1
v_call: TRBV28
d_call: NA
clone_size: medium-sized
cdr3_aa: CASRSRANTEAFF
cdr3_nt: TGTGCCAGCAGGTCTAGAGCGAACACTGAAGCTTTCTTT

j_call: TRBJ1-2
v_call: TRBV7-9
d_call: NA
clone_size: many
cdr3_aa: CASSPTFETNYGYTF
cdr3_nt: TGTGCCAGCAGCCCGACGTTCGAGACTAACTATGGCTACACCTTC

j_call: TRBJ2-2
v_call: TRBV2
d_call: NA
clone_size: NA
cdr3_aa: CASSVDTGELFF
cdr3_nt: TGTGCCAGCAGCGTGGACACCGGGGAGCTGTTTTTT

j_call: TRBJ2-7
v_call: TRBV7-6
d_call: NA
clone_size: NA
cdr3_aa: CASSSDRFAYEQYF
cdr3_nt: TGTGCCAGCAGTAGTGACAGGTTCGCCTACGAGCAGTACTTC

j_call: TRBJ2-7
v_call: TRBV3-1
d_call: NA
clone_size: few
cdr3_aa: CASSQDLGTGTYEQYF
cdr3_nt: TGTGCCAGCAGCCAAGATCTCGGGACCGGCACCTACGAGCAGTACTTC

j_call: TRBJ2-2
v_call: TRBV5-4
d_call: NA
clone_size: many
cdr3_aa: CASSLVSTGLRGELFF
cdr3_nt: TGTGCCAGCAGCTTGGTTTCGACAGGTCTCCGCGGGGAGCTGTTTTTT

j_call: TRBJ2-5
v_call: TRBV15
d_call: TRBD1
clone_size: NA
cdr3_aa: CATSHPDRGEETQYF
cdr3_nt: TGTGCCACCAGCCACCCGGACAGGGGGGAAGAGACCCAGTACTTC

j_call: TRBJ2-1
v_call: TRBV3-2
d_call: NA
clone_size: medium-sized
cdr3_aa: CASSQVSKNEQFF
cdr3_nt: TGTGCCAGCAGCCAAGTCTCGAAGAATGAGCAGTTCTTC

j_call: TRBJ2-4
v_call: TRBV18
d_call: TRBD1
clone_size: NA
cdr3_aa: CASSPDRGQNIQYF
cdr3_nt: TGTGCCAGCTCACCGGACAGGGGTCAAAACATTCAGTACTTC

j_call: TRBJ1-3
v_call: TRBV7-9
d_call: NA
clone_size: few
cdr3_aa: CASSFSSEGQNTIYF
cdr3_nt: TGTGCCAGCAGTTTCTCCTCGGAAGGGCAAAACACCATATATTTT

j_call: TRBJ2-3
v_call: TRBV12-3/TRBV12-4
d_call: NA
clone_size: NA
cdr3_aa: CASGTTDTQYF
cdr3_nt: TGTGCCAGTGGGACAACAGATACGCAGTATTTT

j_call: TRBJ2-5
v_call: TRBV28
d_call: TRBD1
clone_size: NA
cdr3_aa: CASSLVDRDETQYF
cdr3_nt: TGTGCCAGCAGTTTAGTAGACAGGGACGAGACCCAGTACTTC

j_call: TRBJ1-2
v_call: TRBV28
d_call: NA
clone_size: many
cdr3_aa: CASSLFVPRPAGYTF
cdr3_nt: TGTGCCAGCAGTTTATTCGTGCCCCGTCCTGCAGGCTACACCTTC

j_call: TRBJ1-1
v_call: TRBV5-1
d_call: TRBD1
clone_size: many
cdr3_aa: CASSLTGGNTEAFF
cdr3_nt: TGCGCCAGCAGCTTGACAGGGGGAAACACTGAAGCTTTCTTT

j_call: TRBJ2-6
v_call: TRBV6-5
d_call: TRBD1
clone_size: many
cdr3_aa: CASSYMAQGRGANVLTF
cdr3_nt: TGTGCCAGCAGTTACATGGCACAGGGGAGAGGGGCCAACGTCCTGACTTTC

j_call: TRBJ2-2
v_call: TRBV6-5
d_call: TRBD2
clone_size: NA
cdr3_aa: CASSFLTSGIDTGELFF
cdr3_nt: TGTGCCAGCAGTTTCCTGACTAGCGGGATAGACACCGGGGAGCTGTTTTTT

j_call: TRBJ1-5
v_call: TRBV5-8
d_call: NA
clone_size: few
cdr3_aa: CASSLQYRQPQHF
cdr3_nt: TGTGCCAGCAGCTTGCAGTATCGTCAGCCCCAGCATTTT

j_call: TRBJ2-5
v_call: TRBV15
d_call: NA
clone_size: many
cdr3_aa: CATSPERHETQYF
cdr3_nt: TGTGCCACCAGCCCCGAAAGACATGAGACCCAGTACTTC

j_call: TRBJ1-5
v_call: TRBV20-1
d_call: TRBD1
clone_size: many
cdr3_aa: CSAQALPTGGAGQPQHF
cdr3_nt: TGCAGTGCTCAAGCCCTACCGACAGGGGGCGCGGGTCAGCCCCAGCATTTT

j_call: TRBJ2-6
v_call: TRBV2
d_call: NA
clone_size: NA
cdr3_aa: CASSETGRAGANVLTF
cdr3_nt: TGTGCCAGCAGTGAGACGGGCAGGGCTGGGGCCAACGTCCTGACTTTC

j_call: TRBJ1-5
v_call: TRBV3-1
d_call: NA
clone_size: NA
cdr3_aa: CASSQGGWQPQHF
cdr3_nt: TGTGCCAGCAGCCAAGGAGGTTGGCAGCCCCAGCATTTT

j_call: TRBJ2-3
v_call: TRBV7-2
d_call: NA
clone_size: many
cdr3_aa: CASSSGPTDTQYF
cdr3_nt: TGTGCCAGCAGCTCGGGACCAACAGATACGCAGTATTTT

j_call: TRBJ2-5
v_call: TRBV20-1
d_call: TRBD2
clone_size: many
cdr3_aa: CSARAGTTQETQYF
cdr3_nt: TGCAGTGCTAGAGCCGGGACTACCCAAGAGACCCAGTACTTC

j_call: TRBJ2-7
v_call: TRBV27
d_call: NA
clone_size: few
cdr3_aa: CASSLYPLVAHYEQYF
cdr3_nt: TGTGCCAGCAGTTTATACCCCCTGGTAGCCCACTACGAGCAGTACTTC

j_call: TRBJ2-7
v_call: TRBV29-1
d_call: NA
clone_size: many
cdr3_aa: CSVVLGHLVYEQYF
cdr3_nt: TGCAGCGTTGTGCTGGGACACTTAGTGTACGAGCAGTACTTC

j_call: TRBJ2-1
v_call: TRBV5-5
d_call: TRBD1
clone_size: NA
cdr3_aa: CASSLVGQGFNEQFF
cdr3_nt: TGTGCCAGCAGCTTGGTGGGACAGGGCTTTAATGAGCAGTTCTTC

j_call: TRBJ1-2
v_call: TRBV6-5
d_call: TRBD1
clone_size: many
cdr3_aa: CASRPDLTGLGYTF
cdr3_nt: TGTGCCAGCAGACCTGACCTGACAGGGCTAGGCTACACCTTC

j_call: TRBJ2-3
v_call: TRBV24-1
d_call: TRBD2
clone_size: many
cdr3_aa: CATEGGDTDTQYF
cdr3_nt: TGTGCCACCGAGGGAGGGGACACAGATACGCAGTATTTT

j_call: TRBJ2-5
v_call: TRBV11-3
d_call: TRBD2
clone_size: few
cdr3_aa: CASSLPSGRRGHQETQYF
cdr3_nt: TGTGCCAGCAGCTTACCTAGCGGGAGGAGGGGACACCAAGAGACCCAGTACTTC

j_call: TRBJ2-7
v_call: TRBV11-2
d_call: TRBD1
clone_size: NA
cdr3_aa: CASSPDRGREQYF
cdr3_nt: TGTGCCAGCAGCCCAGACAGGGGGCGCGAGCAGTACTTC

j_call: TRBJ2-7
v_call: TRBV5-1
d_call: NA
clone_size: many
cdr3_aa: CASSLGGPTSSYEQYF
cdr3_nt: TGCGCCAGCAGCTTAGGCGGGCCTACGAGCTCCTACGAGCAGTACTTC

j_call: TRBJ1-5
v_call: TRBV30
d_call: TRBD1
clone_size: NA
cdr3_aa: CAWNTGQGRQPQHF
cdr3_nt: TGTGCCTGGAATACTGGACAGGGGCGACAGCCCCAGCATTTT

j_call: TRBJ2-7
v_call: TRBV9
d_call: NA
clone_size: NA
cdr3_aa: CASSVGAVSYEQYF
cdr3_nt: TGTGCCAGCAGCGTAGGAGCAGTCTCCTACGAGCAGTACTTC

j_call: TRBJ2-5
v_call: TRBV5-1
d_call: NA
clone_size: few
cdr3_aa: CASSPVGQETQYF
cdr3_nt: TGCGCCAGCAGCCCGGTGGGTCAAGAGACCCAGTACTTC

j_call: TRBJ2-5
v_call: TRBV7-7
d_call: TRBD1
clone_size: few
cdr3_aa: CASSLGQGMSETQYF
cdr3_nt: TGTGCTAGCAGCTTAGGACAGGGCATGTCGGAGACCCAGTACTTC

j_call: TRBJ2-7
v_call: TRBV28
d_call: TRBD1
clone_size: few
cdr3_aa: CASSRQGNEQYF
cdr3_nt: TGTGCCAGCAGTCGACAGGGGAACGAGCAGTACTTC

j_call: TRBJ2-7
v_call: TRBV28
d_call: TRBD1
clone_size: many
cdr3_aa: CASRPSGTGGWEQYF
cdr3_nt: TGTGCCAGCAGGCCGTCGGGGACAGGGGGCTGGGAGCAGTACTTC

j_call: TRBJ2-7
v_call: TRBV20-1
d_call: TRBD1
clone_size: many
cdr3_aa: CSAGDRGRNEQYF
cdr3_nt: TGCAGTGCTGGAGACAGGGGGAGGAACGAGCAGTACTTC

j_call: TRBJ2-2
v_call: TRBV27
d_call: NA
clone_size: many
cdr3_aa: CASSFRETGELFF
cdr3_nt: TGTGCCAGCAGTTTCAGGGAAACCGGGGAGCTGTTTTTT